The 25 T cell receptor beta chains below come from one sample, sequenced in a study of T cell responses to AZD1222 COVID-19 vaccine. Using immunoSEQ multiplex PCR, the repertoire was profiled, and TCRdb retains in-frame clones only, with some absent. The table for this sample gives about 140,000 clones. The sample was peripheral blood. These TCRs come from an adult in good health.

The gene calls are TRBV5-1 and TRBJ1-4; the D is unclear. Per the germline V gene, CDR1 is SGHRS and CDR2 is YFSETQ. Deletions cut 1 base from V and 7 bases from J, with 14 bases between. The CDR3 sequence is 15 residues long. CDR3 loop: CASSLSTGSIEKLFF. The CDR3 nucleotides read TGCGCCAGCAGCTTGTCAACGGGTTCGATTGAAAAACTGTTTTTT.

This CDR3 is CASSDRGSYVEQYF. CDR3 sequence (DNA): TGTGCCAGCAGTGACCGGGGGTCCTACGTTGAGCAGTACTTC. This chain connects TRBV25-1 to TRBJ2-7; the D gene is possibly TRBD2 (6 bases). The CDR3 runs to 14 residues. Germline values: CDR1 MGHDK, CDR2 SYGVNS. The ends were cut back, 3 bases at V and 7 bases at J, with 16 bases in the middle.

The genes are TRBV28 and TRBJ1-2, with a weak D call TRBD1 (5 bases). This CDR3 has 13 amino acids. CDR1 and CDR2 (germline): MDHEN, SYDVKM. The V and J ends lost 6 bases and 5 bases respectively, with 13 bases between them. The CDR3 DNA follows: TGTGCCAGCAGCCTGCGGGACGTATATGGCTACACCTTC. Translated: CASSLRDVYGYTF.

Here the CDR3 reads CASSQEPPGAKEKLFF. The CDR3 coding sequence is TGCGCCAGCAGCCAAGAACCCCCAGGGGCCAAGGAAAAACTGTTTTTT. V usage is TRBV4-1 and J usage is TRBJ1-4; a possible D gene is TRBD1 (6 bases). The CDR3 consists of 16 residues. Trimming removed 0 bases from V and 8 bases from J, with 16 bases in between. CDR1 MGHRA and CDR2 YSYEKL come from the germline V gene.

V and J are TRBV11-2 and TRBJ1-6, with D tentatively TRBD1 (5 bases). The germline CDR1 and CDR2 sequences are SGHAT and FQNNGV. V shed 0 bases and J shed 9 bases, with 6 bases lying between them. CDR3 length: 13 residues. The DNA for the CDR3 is TGTGCCAGCAGCTTAGACAGGGCTTCACCCCTCCACTTT. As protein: CASSLDRASPLHF.

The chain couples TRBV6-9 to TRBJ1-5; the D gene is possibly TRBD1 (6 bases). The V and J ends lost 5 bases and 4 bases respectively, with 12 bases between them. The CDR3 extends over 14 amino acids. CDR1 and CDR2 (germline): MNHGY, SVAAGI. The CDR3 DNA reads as TGTGCCAGCAGTCCCCTCGGACAGAATCAGCCCCAGCATTTT. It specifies CASSPLGQNQPQHF.

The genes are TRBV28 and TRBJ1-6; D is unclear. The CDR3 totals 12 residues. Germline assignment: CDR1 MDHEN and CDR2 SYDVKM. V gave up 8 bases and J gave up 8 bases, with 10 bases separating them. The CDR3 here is CASLGSYSPLHF. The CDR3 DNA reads TGTGCCAGCCTGGGGAGTTATTCACCCCTCCACTTT.

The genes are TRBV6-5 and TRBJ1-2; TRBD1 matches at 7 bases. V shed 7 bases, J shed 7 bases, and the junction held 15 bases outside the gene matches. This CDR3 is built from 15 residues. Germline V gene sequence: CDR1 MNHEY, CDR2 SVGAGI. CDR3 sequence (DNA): TGTGCCAGCACCTCACAGACAGGGCCTTTGGGTGGCTACACCTTC. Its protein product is CASTSQTGPLGGYTF.

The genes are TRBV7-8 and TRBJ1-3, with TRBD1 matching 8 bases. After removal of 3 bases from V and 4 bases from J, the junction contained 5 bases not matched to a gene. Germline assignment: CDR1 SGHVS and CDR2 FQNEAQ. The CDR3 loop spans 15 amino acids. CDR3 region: CASSFHRGSGNTIYF. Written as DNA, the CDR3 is TGTGCCAGCAGCTTCCACAGGGGGTCAGGAAACACCATATATTTT.

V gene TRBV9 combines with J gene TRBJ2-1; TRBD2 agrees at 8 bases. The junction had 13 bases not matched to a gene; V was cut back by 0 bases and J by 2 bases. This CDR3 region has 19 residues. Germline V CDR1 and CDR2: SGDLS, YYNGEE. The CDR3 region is CASSVEAFGAGAAYNEQFF. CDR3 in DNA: TGTGCCAGCAGCGTAGAGGCCTTTGGAGCGGGGGCCGCCTACAATGAGCAGTTCTTC.

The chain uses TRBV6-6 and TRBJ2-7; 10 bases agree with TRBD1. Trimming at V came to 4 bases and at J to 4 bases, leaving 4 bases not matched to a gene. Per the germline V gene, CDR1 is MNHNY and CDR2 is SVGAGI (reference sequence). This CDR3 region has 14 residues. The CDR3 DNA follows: TGTGCCAGCAGTTTGACAGGGGGCGAGTACGAGCAGTACTTC. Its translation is CASSLTGGEYEQYF.

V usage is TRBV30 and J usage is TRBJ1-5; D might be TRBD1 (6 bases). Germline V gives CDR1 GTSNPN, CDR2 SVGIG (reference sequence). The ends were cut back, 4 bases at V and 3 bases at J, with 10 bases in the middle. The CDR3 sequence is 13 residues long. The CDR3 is CAWTTGINQPQHF. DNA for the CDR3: TGTGCCTGGACAACAGGGATCAATCAGCCCCAGCATTTT.

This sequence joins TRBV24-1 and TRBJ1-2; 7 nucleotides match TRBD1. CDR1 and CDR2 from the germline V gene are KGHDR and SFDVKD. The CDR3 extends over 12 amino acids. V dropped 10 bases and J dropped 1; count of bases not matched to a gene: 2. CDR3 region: CATGDSNYGYTF. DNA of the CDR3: TGTGCCACAGGGGACAGTAACTATGGCTACACCTTC.

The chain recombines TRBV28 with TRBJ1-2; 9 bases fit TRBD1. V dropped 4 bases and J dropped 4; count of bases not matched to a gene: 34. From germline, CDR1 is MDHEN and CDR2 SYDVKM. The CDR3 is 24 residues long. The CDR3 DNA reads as TGTGCCAGCAGTTCACGCATCCGGTCTAATCACCCCGGGACAGGGACGGGACTAAGCTATGGCTACACCTTC. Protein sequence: CASSSRIRSNHPGTGTGLSYGYTF.

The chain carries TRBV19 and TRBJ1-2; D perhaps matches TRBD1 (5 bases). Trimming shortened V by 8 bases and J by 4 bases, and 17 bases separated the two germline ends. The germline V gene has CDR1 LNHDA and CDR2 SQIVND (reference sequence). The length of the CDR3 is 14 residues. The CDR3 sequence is CASAWTEQGYGYTF. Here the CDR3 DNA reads TGTGCCAGTGCTTGGACGGAGCAGGGCTATGGCTACACCTTC.

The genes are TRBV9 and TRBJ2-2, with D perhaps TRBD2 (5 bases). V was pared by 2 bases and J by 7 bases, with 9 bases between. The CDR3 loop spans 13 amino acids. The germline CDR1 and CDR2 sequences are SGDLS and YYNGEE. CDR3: CASSVYRGGELFF. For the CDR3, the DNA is TGTGCCAGCAGCGTTTACCGGGGCGGGGAGCTGTTTTTT.

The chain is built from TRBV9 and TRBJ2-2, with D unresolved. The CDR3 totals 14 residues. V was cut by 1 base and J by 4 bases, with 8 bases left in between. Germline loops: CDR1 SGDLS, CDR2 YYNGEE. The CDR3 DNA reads TGTGCCAGCAGCGTATCGTCAGGCACCGGGGAGCTGTTTTTT. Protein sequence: CASSVSSGTGELFF.

CDR3 nucleotides: TGCAGTGCTAGTTGGGGGACGGACACTGAAGCTTTCTTT. Translated, it gives CSASWGTDTEAFF. This chain joins TRBV20-1 and TRBJ1-1; maybe TRBD1 (5 bases). The germline CDR1 and CDR2 sequences are DFQATT and SNEGSKA (reference sequence). The CDR3 runs to 13 residues. The V end lost 3 bases, the J end lost 3 bases, and 11 bases lay between the germline ends.

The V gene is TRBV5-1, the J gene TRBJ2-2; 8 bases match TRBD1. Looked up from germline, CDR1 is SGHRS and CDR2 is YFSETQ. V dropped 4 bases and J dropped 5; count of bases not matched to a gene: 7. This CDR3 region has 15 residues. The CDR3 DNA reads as TGCGCCAGCAGCCTGGACAGGGTGTGGACCGGGGAGCTGTTTTTT. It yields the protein CASSLDRVWTGELFF.

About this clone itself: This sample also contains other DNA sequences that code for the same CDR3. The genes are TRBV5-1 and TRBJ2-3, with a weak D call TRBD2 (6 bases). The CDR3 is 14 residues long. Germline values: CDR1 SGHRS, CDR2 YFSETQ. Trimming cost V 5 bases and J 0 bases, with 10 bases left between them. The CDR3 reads CASRVGTSTDTQYF. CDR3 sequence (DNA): TGCGCCAGCAGGGTCGGGACTAGCACAGATACGCAGTATTTT. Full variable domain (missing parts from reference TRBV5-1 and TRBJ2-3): KAGVTQTPRYLIKTRGQQVTLSCSPISGHRSVSWYQQTPGQGLQFLFEYFSETQRNKGNFPGRFSGRQFSNSRSEMNVSTLELGDSALYLCASRVGTSTDTQYFGPGTRLTVL.

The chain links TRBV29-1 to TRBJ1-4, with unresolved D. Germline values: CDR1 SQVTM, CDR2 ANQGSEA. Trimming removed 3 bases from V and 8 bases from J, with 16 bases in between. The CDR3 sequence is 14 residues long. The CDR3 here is CSVDLGAVGEKLFF. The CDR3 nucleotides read TGCAGCGTTGACCTGGGTGCCGTGGGGGAAAAACTGTTTTTT. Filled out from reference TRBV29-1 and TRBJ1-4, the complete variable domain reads SAVISQKPSRDICQRGTSLTIQCQVDSQVTMMFWYRQQPGQSLTLIATANQGSEATYESGFVIDKFPISRPNLTFSTLTVSNMSPEDSSIYLCSVDLGAVGEKLFFGSGTQLSVL.

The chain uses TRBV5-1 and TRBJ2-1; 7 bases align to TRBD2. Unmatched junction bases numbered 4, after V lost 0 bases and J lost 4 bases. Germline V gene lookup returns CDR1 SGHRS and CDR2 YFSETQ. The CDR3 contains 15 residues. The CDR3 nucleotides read TGCGCCAGCAGCTTGGGCGGGGGAACATACAATGAGCAGTTCTTC. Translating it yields CASSLGGGTYNEQFF.

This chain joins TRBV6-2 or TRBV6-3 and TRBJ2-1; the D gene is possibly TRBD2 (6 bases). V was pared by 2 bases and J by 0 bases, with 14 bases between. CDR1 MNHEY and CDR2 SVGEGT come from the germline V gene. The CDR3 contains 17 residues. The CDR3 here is CASSYIRDSSSYNEQFF. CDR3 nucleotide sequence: TGTGCCAGCAGTTACATTCGGGACTCTAGCTCCTACAATGAGCAGTTCTTC.

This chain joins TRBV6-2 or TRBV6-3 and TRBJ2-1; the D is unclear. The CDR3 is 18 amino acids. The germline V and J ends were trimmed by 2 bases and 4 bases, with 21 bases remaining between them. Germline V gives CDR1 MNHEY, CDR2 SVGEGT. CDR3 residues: CASSYPPVVALGYNEQFF. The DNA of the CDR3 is TGTGCCAGCAGTTACCCCCCGGTCGTCGCCCTGGGATACAATGAGCAGTTCTTC.

The DNA for the CDR3 is TGTGCCAGCAGCTTGAGGGGTTTTGATGGCTACACCTTC. This sequence encodes CASSLRGFDGYTF. This chain connects TRBV5-4 to TRBJ1-2; D is possibly TRBD1 (5 bases). V was clipped by 1 base and J by 6 bases, with 10 bases between them. CDR3 length equals 13 residues. CDR1 is SGHNT and CDR2 is YYREEE in the germline V gene (reference sequence).